This is a list of T cell receptor beta chains from one sample in a study of spatial heterogeneity in lung cancer. TCRdb processed the 5' RACE reads anew with MiXCR; each CDR3 protein has one entry. This sample has tens of thousands of distinct CDR3 sequences; approximately 8.9% occur once, and the top ten carry around 7%. Sequencing was performed on PBMCs, taken at surgery. The source is a male donor with early-stage non-small cell lung cancer. The CDR3 runs from the conserved cysteine through the conserved F or W. Fields, in order: clone size, J gene, D gene, V gene, CDR3 protein, CDR3 DNA. D genes are given only for firm matches. Clone size appears in some rows only: once, few, many, or a class for an expanded clone.

abundance: few; j_gene: TRBJ1-5; d_gene: -; v_gene: TRBV7-2; CDR3aa: CASSLRAGEQPQHF; CDR3nt: TGTGCCAGCAGCTTAAGGGCGGGAGAACAGCCCCAGCATTTT
abundance: -; j_gene: TRBJ2-1; d_gene: TRBD1; v_gene: TRBV5-1; CDR3aa: CASFRGQSSYNEQFF; CDR3nt: TGCGCCAGCTTCAGGGGACAGAGCTCCTACAATGAGCAGTTCTTC
abundance: many; j_gene: TRBJ2-7; d_gene: -; v_gene: TRBV3-1; CDR3aa: CASSPTGIYEQYF; CDR3nt: TGTGCCAGCAGTCCGACGGGAATTTACGAGCAGTACTTC
abundance: few; j_gene: TRBJ1-5; d_gene: -; v_gene: TRBV7-2; CDR3aa: CASSLRRGGNQPQHF; CDR3nt: TGTGCCAGCAGCTTAAGGAGGGGGGGGAATCAGCCCCAGCATTTT
abundance: -; j_gene: TRBJ1-2; d_gene: -; v_gene: TRBV7-2; CDR3aa: CASSLAGPTYGYTF; CDR3nt: TGTGCCAGCAGCTTAGCAGGGCCGACCTATGGCTACACCTTC
abundance: few; j_gene: TRBJ1-2; d_gene: TRBD1; v_gene: TRBV29-1; CDR3aa: CSETGGHGYTF; CDR3nt: TGCAGCGAGACAGGGGGCCATGGCTACACCTTC
abundance: many; j_gene: TRBJ2-5; d_gene: -; v_gene: TRBV7-9; CDR3aa: CASSFEPGHLQETQYF; CDR3nt: TGTGCCAGCAGCTTTGAGCCGGGACACTTACAAGAGACCCAGTACTTC
abundance: few; j_gene: TRBJ1-5; d_gene: TRBD1; v_gene: TRBV6-1; CDR3aa: CASSNRDRGENQPQHF; CDR3nt: TGTGCCAGCAGCAATCGAGACAGGGGGGAGAATCAGCCCCAGCATTTT
abundance: -; j_gene: TRBJ2-7; d_gene: TRBD2; v_gene: TRBV28; CDR3aa: CASSLAGTGTSGREYEQYF; CDR3nt: TGTGCCAGCAGTTTGGCTGGGACAGGGACTAGCGGGAGGGAATACGAGCAGTACTTC
abundance: -; j_gene: TRBJ2-1; d_gene: TRBD1; v_gene: TRBV28; CDR3aa: CASNWDRDSNEQFF; CDR3nt: TGTGCCAGCAACTGGGACAGGGACTCCAATGAGCAGTTCTTC
abundance: few; j_gene: TRBJ2-3; d_gene: TRBD2; v_gene: TRBV6-5; CDR3aa: CASSSLRTSGGGDTQYF; CDR3nt: TGTGCCAGCAGTTCTCTTAGGACTAGCGGGGGAGGAGATACGCAGTATTTT
abundance: -; j_gene: TRBJ2-1; d_gene: TRBD1; v_gene: TRBV20-1; CDR3aa: CSARDYYRTGPRGEQFF; CDR3nt: TGCAGTGCTAGAGATTATTATAGGACAGGCCCTCGGGGTGAGCAGTTCTTC
abundance: -; j_gene: TRBJ2-1; d_gene: TRBD2; v_gene: TRBV20-1; CDR3aa: CSADTGTREQFF; CDR3nt: TGCAGTGCAGATACCGGGACTAGGGAGCAGTTCTTC
abundance: -; j_gene: TRBJ2-5; d_gene: -; v_gene: TRBV27; CDR3aa: CASSRPGRQETQYF; CDR3nt: TGTGCCAGCAGTCGCCCGGGGAGGCAAGAGACCCAGTACTTC
abundance: -; j_gene: TRBJ2-5; d_gene: -; v_gene: TRBV9; CDR3aa: CASSSLDSDQETQYF; CDR3nt: TGTGCCAGCAGCTCCCTGGACAGCGACCAAGAGACCCAGTACTTC
abundance: few; j_gene: TRBJ2-1; d_gene: TRBD2; v_gene: TRBV2; CDR3aa: CASIGLVAYNEQFF; CDR3nt: TGTGCCAGCATCGGACTAGTGGCCTACAATGAGCAGTTCTTC
abundance: few; j_gene: TRBJ2-7; d_gene: -; v_gene: TRBV20-1; CDR3aa: CSAFPRDSYEQYF; CDR3nt: TGCAGTGCCTTCCCCAGGGACTCCTACGAGCAGTACTTC
abundance: -; j_gene: TRBJ2-7; d_gene: -; v_gene: TRBV6-6; CDR3aa: CASRETGSTYEQNF; CDR3nt: TGTGCCAGCAGGGAGACAGGTTCAACCTACGAGCAGAACTTC
abundance: many; j_gene: TRBJ1-6; d_gene: -; v_gene: TRBV4-3; CDR3aa: CASSQDWNVNSPLHF; CDR3nt: TGCGCCAGCAGCCAAGATTGGAACGTGAATTCACCCCTCCACTTT
abundance: many; j_gene: TRBJ2-1; d_gene: -; v_gene: TRBV5-1; CDR3aa: CASSFSGSSYNEQFF; CDR3nt: TGCGCCAGCAGCTTCTCAGGGAGCTCCTACAATGAGCAGTTCTTC
abundance: few; j_gene: TRBJ1-2; d_gene: TRBD1; v_gene: TRBV12-3/TRBV12-4; CDR3aa: CASSPRQGISYGYTF; CDR3nt: TGTGCCAGCAGTCCCCGACAGGGGATCAGCTATGGCTACACCTTC
abundance: many; j_gene: TRBJ1-1; d_gene: -; v_gene: TRBV20-1; CDR3aa: CSAPRQLNTEAFF; CDR3nt: TGCAGTGCTCCGAGACAGCTGAACACTGAAGCTTTCTTT
abundance: -; j_gene: TRBJ2-3; d_gene: TRBD2; v_gene: TRBV20-1; CDR3aa: CSAISGTSSFPDTQYF; CDR3nt: TGCAGTGCTATCTCCGGGACTAGCTCTTTCCCAGATACGCAGTATTTT
abundance: -; j_gene: TRBJ2-2; d_gene: -; v_gene: TRBV2; CDR3aa: CASSESYGSFGFF; CDR3nt: TGTGCCAGCAGTGAATCTTACGGGAGCTTCGGTTTTTTT
abundance: few; j_gene: TRBJ1-1; d_gene: -; v_gene: TRBV10-3; CDR3aa: CAISVIYNTEAFF; CDR3nt: TGTGCCATCAGCGTGATCTACAACACTGAAGCTTTCTTT
abundance: many; j_gene: TRBJ2-5; d_gene: -; v_gene: TRBV11-3; CDR3aa: CASSPSPQEETQYF; CDR3nt: TGTGCCAGCAGCCCCTCTCCGCAAGAAGAGACCCAGTACTTC
abundance: many; j_gene: TRBJ2-7; d_gene: -; v_gene: TRBV3-1; CDR3aa: CASSQEGESAESSYEQYF; CDR3nt: TGTGCCAGCAGCCAAGAGGGGGAAAGCGCGGAGAGCTCCTACGAGCAGTACTTC
abundance: few; j_gene: TRBJ1-3; d_gene: TRBD1; v_gene: TRBV6-5; CDR3aa: CASSFTRTGISGNTIYF; CDR3nt: TGTGCCAGCAGTTTCACCCGGACAGGCATCTCTGGAAACACCATATATTTT
abundance: -; j_gene: TRBJ2-5; d_gene: -; v_gene: TRBV5-1; CDR3aa: CASSKDREETQYF; CDR3nt: TGCGCCAGCTCTAAGGACAGAGAAGAGACCCAGTACTTC
abundance: few; j_gene: TRBJ2-2; d_gene: -; v_gene: TRBV11-1; CDR3aa: CASSLESFGELFF; CDR3nt: TGTGCCAGCAGCTTAGAGAGTTTCGGGGAGCTGTTTTTT
abundance: many; j_gene: TRBJ2-3; d_gene: -; v_gene: TRBV29-1; CDR3aa: CSVERGSTDTQYF; CDR3nt: TGCAGCGTTGAAAGGGGATCCACAGATACGCAGTATTTT
abundance: few; j_gene: TRBJ2-5; d_gene: -; v_gene: TRBV29-1; CDR3aa: CSALQGGETQYF; CDR3nt: TGCAGCGCATTACAGGGTGGAGAGACCCAGTACTTC
abundance: few; j_gene: TRBJ2-7; d_gene: -; v_gene: TRBV6-5; CDR3aa: CASRSLMAYEQYF; CDR3nt: TGTGCCAGCAGGAGCCTCATGGCCTACGAGCAGTACTTC
abundance: -; j_gene: TRBJ1-1; d_gene: TRBD1; v_gene: TRBV6-2/TRBV6-3; CDR3aa: CASSYHRGQNTEAFF; CDR3nt: TGTGCCAGCAGTTACCACAGGGGGCAGAATACTGAAGCTTTCTTT
abundance: many; j_gene: TRBJ2-7; d_gene: -; v_gene: TRBV25-1; CDR3aa: CASSGFQPGGPYEQYF; CDR3nt: TGTGCCAGCAGTGGCTTCCAGCCAGGGGGGCCTTACGAGCAGTACTTC
abundance: few; j_gene: TRBJ2-7; d_gene: TRBD2; v_gene: TRBV3-1; CDR3aa: CASSPRPRAGDSYEQYF; CDR3nt: TGTGCCAGCAGCCCACGTCCAAGAGCGGGGGACTCCTACGAGCAGTACTTC
abundance: -; j_gene: TRBJ2-1; d_gene: TRBD2; v_gene: TRBV7-3; CDR3aa: CASSPSGRMNEQFF; CDR3nt: TGTGCCAGCAGCCCTAGCGGGAGAATGAATGAGCAGTTCTTC
abundance: many; j_gene: TRBJ2-2; d_gene: -; v_gene: TRBV11-2; CDR3aa: CASSLVQANTGELFF; CDR3nt: TGTGCCAGCAGCTTAGTCCAGGCAAACACCGGGGAGCTGTTTTTT
abundance: few; j_gene: TRBJ2-7; d_gene: TRBD1; v_gene: TRBV5-5; CDR3aa: CASSPPIGGRGQDEQYF; CDR3nt: TGTGCCAGCAGCCCACCGATCGGGGGCAGGGGGCAAGACGAGCAGTACTTC
abundance: -; j_gene: TRBJ2-5; d_gene: -; v_gene: TRBV20-1; CDR3aa: CSASTDQETQYF; CDR3nt: TGCAGTGCTAGCACAGACCAAGAGACCCAGTACTTC